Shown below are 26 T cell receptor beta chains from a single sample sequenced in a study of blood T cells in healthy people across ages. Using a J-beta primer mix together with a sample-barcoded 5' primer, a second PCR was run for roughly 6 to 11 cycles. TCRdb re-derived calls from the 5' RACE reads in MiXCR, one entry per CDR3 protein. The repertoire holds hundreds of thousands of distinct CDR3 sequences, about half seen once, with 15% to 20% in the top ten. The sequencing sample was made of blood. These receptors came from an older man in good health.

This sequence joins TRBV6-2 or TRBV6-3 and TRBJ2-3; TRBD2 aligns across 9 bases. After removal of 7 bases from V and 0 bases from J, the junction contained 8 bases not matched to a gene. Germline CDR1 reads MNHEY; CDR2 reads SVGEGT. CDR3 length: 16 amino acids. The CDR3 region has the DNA TGTGCCAGCAACCCCCTAGCGGGACTCAGCACAGATACGCAGTATTTT. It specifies CASNPLAGLSTDTQYF.

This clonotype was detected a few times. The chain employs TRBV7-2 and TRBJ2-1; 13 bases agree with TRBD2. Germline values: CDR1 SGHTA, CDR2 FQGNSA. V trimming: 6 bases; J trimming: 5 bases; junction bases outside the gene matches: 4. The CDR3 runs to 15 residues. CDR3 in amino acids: CASRSGLAGDNEQFF. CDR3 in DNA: TGTGCCAGCAGGTCCGGACTAGCGGGAGACAATGAGCAGTTCTTC. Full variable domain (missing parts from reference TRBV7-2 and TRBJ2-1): GAGVSQSPSNKVTEKGKDVELRCDPISGHTALYWYRQSLGQGLEFLIYFQGNSAPDKSGLPSDRFSAERTGGSVSTLTIQRTQQEDSAVYLCASRSGLAGDNEQFFGPGTRLTVL.

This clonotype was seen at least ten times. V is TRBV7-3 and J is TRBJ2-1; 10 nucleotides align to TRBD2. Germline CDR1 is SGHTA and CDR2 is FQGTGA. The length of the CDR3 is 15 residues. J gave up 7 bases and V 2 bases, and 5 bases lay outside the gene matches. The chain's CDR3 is CASSLLAGVENEQFF. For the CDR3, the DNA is TGTGCCAGCAGCTTACTAGCGGGAGTGGAAAATGAGCAGTTCTTC.

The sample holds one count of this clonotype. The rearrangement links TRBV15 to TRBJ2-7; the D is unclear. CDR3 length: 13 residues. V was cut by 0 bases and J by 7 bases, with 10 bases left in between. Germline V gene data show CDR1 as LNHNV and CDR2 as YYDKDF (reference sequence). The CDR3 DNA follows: TGTGCCACCAGCAGAGAGCAGGATCGGGAGCAGTACTTC. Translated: CATSREQDREQYF.

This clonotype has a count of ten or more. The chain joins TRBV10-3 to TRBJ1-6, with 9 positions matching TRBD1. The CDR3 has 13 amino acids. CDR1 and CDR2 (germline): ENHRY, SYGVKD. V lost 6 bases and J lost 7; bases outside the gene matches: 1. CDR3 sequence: CAIRGQGNSPLHF. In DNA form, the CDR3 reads TGTGCCATCAGGGGACAGGGCAATTCACCCCTCCACTTT.

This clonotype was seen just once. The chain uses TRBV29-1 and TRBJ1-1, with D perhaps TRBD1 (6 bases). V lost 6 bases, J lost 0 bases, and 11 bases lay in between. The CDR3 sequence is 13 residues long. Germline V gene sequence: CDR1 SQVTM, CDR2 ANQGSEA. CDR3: CSVGQGLNTEAFF. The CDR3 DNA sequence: TGCAGCGTGGGTCAGGGGTTGAACACTGAAGCTTTCTTT. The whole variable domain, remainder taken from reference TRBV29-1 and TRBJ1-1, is SAVISQKPSRDICQRGTSLTIQCQVDSQVTMMFWYRQQPGQSLTLIATANQGSEATYESGFVIDKFPISRPNLTFSTLTVSNMSPEDSSIYLCSVGQGLNTEAFFGQGTRLTVV.

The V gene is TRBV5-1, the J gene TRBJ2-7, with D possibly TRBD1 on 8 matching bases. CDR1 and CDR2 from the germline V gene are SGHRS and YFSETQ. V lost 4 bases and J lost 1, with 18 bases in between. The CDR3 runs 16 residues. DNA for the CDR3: TGCGCCAGCAGCCGTGCCTACAGGGGGGGATCCTACGAGCAGTACTTC. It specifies CASSRAYRGGSYEQYF.

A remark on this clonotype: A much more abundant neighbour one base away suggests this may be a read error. This chain's CDR3 is CASSSTSGIKETQYF. CDR3 sequence (DNA): TGTGCCAGCAGTTCGACTAGCGGGATTAAAGAGACCCAGTACTTC. V and J are TRBV12-3 or TRBV12-4 and TRBJ2-7, with 11 bases aligning to TRBD2. The J call is uncertain, as TRBJ2-5 better fits the DNA end. This CDR3 has 15 residues.

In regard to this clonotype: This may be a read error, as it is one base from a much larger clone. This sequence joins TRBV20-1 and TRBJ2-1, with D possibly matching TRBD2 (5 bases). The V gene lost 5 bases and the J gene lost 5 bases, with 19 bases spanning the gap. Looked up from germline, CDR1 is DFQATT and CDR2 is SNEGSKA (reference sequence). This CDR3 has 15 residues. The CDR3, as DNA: TGCAGTGCTGCCGCATCTACTAGGATTAACAATGAGCAGTTCTTC. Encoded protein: CSAAASTRINNEQFF.

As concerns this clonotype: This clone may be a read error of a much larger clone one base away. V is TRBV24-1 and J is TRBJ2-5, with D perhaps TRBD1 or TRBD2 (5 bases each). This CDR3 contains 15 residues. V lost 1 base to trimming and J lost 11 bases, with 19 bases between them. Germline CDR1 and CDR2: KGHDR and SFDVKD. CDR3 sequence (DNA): TGTGCCACCAGTGATTTACGTGGGGGTCACAATGAGCAGTACTTC. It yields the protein CATSDLRGGHNEQYF.

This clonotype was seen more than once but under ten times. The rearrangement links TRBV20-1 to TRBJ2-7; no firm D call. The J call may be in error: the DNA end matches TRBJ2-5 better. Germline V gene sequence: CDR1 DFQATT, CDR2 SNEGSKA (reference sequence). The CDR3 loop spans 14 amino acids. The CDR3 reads CSATRGVRLETQYF. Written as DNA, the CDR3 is TGCAGTGCTACCCGCGGCGTGAGGTTAGAGACCCAGTACTTC.

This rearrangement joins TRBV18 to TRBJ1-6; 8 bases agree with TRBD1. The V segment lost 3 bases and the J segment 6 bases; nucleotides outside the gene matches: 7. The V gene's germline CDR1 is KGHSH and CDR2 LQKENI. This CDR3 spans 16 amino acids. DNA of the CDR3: TGTGCCAGCTCACCGACTCCGACAGGGGCTAATTCACCCCTCCACTTT. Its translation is CASSPTPTGANSPLHF.

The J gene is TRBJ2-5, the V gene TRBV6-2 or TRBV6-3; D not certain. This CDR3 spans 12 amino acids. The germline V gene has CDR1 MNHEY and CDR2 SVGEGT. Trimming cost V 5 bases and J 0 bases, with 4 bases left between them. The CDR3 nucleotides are TGTGCCAGCAGTAACAACCAAGAGACCCAGTACTTC. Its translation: CASSNNQETQYF.

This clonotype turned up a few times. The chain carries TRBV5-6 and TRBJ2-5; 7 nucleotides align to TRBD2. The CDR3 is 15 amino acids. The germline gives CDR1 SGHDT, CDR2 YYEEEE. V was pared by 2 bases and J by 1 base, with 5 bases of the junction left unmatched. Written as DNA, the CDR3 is TGTGCCAGCAGCTTAAAGCGGGGCTTCCAAGAGACCCAGTACTTC. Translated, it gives CASSLKRGFQETQYF. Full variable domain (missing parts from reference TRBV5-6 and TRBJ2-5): DAGVTQSPTHLIKTRGQQVTLRCSPKSGHDTVSWYQQALGQGPQFIFQYYEEEERQRGNFPDRFSGHQFPNYSSELNVNALLLGDSALYLCASSLKRGFQETQYFGPGTRLLVL.

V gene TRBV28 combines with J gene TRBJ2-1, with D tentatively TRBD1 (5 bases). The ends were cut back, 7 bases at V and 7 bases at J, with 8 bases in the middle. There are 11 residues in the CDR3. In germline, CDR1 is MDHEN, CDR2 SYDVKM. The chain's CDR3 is CASTDRNEQFF. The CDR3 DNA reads TGTGCCAGCACAGACAGAAATGAGCAGTTCTTC.

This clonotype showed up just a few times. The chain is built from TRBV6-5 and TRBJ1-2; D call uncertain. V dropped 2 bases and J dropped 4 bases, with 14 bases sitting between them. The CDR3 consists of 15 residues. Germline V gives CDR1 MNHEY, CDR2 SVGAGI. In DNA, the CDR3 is TGTGCCAGCAGTTACATGCCGGGGAAGAGCTATGGCTACACCTTC. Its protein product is CASSYMPGKSYGYTF.

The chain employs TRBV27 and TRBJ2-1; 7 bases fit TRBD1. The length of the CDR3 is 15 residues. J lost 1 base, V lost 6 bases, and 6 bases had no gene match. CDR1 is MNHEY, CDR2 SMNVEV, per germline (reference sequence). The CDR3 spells CASSTDRLSYNEQFF. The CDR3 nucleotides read TGTGCCAGCAGCACGGACAGGCTTTCCTACAATGAGCAGTTCTTC.

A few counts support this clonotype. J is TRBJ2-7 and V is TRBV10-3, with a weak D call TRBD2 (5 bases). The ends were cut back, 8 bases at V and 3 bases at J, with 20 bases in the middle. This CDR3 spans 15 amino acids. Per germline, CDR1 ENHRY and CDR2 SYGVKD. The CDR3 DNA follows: TGTGCCATCCAAGCGGACCGGGGTAGAGGCTACGAGCAGTACTTC. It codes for CAIQADRGRGYEQYF.

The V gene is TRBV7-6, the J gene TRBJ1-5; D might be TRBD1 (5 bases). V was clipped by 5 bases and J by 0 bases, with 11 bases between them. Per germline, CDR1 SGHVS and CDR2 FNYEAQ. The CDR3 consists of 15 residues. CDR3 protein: CASSRGGYSNQPQHF. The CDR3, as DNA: TGTGCCAGCAGCCGCGGGGGGTATAGCAATCAGCCCCAGCATTTT.

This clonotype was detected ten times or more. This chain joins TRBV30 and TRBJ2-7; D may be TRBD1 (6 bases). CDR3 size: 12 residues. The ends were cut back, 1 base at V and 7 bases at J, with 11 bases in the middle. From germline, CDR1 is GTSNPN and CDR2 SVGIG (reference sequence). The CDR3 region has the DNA TGTGCCTGGAGTGCACAGGGTTGGGAGCAGTACTTC. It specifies CAWSAQGWEQYF.

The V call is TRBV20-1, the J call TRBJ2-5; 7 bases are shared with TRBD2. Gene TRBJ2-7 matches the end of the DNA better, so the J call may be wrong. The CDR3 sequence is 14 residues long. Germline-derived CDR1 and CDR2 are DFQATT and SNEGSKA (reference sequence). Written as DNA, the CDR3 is TGCAGTGCGGGGGGGACCGGGACTAACTACGAGCAGTACTTC. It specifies CSAGGTGTNYEQYF.

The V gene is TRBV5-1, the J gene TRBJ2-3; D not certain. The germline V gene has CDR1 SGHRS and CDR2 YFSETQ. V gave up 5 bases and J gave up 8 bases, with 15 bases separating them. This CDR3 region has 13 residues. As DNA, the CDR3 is TGCGCCAGCAGACAAGACCCGTCTAGTACGCAGTATTTT. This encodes CASRQDPSSTQYF.

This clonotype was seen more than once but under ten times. DNA for the CDR3: TGTGCCAGCAGCTTAGCCGGTGGGGGGCAGAACTATGGCTACACCTTC. Translated: CASSLAGGGQNYGYTF. The J gene is TRBJ1-2, the V gene TRBV7-8, with D possibly being TRBD1 (6 bases). Deletions cut 0 bases from V and 2 bases from J, with 13 bases between. Germline assignment: CDR1 SGHVS and CDR2 FQNEAQ. CDR3 length equals 16 residues.

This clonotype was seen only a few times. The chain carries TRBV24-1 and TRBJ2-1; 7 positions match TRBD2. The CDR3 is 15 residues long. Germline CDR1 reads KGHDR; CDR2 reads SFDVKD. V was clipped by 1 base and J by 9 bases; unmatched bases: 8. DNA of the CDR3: TGTGCCACCAGTGATTTTAATGGCGGGAGCACTGAGCAGTTCTTC. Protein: CATSDFNGGSTEQFF.

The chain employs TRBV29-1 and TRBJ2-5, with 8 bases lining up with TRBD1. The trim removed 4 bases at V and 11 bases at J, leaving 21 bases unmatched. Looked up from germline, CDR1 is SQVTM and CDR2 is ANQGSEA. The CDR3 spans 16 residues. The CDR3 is CSVVVGGGQVGNEQYF. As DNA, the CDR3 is TGCAGCGTTGTGGTTGGTGGGGGACAGGTGGGGAATGAGCAGTACTTC. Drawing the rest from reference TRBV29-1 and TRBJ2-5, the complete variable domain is SAVISQKPSRDICQRGTSLTIQCQVDSQVTMMFWYRQQPGQSLTLIATANQGSEATYESGFVIDKFPISRPNLTFSTLTVSNMSPEDSSIYLCSVVVGGGQVGNEQYFGPGTRLLVL.

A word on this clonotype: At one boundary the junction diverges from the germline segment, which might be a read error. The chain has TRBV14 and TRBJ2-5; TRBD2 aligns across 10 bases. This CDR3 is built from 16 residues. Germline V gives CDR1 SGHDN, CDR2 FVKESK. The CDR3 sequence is CASSLTLAGVGETQNF. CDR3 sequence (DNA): TGTGCCAGCAGCCTCACCCTAGCGGGAGTTGGAGAGACCCAGAACTTC.